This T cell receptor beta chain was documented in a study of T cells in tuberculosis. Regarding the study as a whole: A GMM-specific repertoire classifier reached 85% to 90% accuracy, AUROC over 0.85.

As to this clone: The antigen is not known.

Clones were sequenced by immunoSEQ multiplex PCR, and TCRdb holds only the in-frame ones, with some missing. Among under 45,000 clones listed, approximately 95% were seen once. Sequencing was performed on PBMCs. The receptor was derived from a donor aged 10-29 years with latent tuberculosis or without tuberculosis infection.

This CDR3 reads CAWSLGQGYGYTF. The CDR3 DNA follows: TGTGCCTGGAGTCTGGGACAGGGCTATGGCTACACCTTC. The chain combines TRBV30 with TRBJ1-2; TRBD1 aligns across 9 bases. Germline CDR1 GTSNPN, CDR2 SVGIG (reference sequence). This CDR3 is built from 13 residues. V was pared by 2 bases and J by 4 bases, with 2 bases of the junction left unmatched.